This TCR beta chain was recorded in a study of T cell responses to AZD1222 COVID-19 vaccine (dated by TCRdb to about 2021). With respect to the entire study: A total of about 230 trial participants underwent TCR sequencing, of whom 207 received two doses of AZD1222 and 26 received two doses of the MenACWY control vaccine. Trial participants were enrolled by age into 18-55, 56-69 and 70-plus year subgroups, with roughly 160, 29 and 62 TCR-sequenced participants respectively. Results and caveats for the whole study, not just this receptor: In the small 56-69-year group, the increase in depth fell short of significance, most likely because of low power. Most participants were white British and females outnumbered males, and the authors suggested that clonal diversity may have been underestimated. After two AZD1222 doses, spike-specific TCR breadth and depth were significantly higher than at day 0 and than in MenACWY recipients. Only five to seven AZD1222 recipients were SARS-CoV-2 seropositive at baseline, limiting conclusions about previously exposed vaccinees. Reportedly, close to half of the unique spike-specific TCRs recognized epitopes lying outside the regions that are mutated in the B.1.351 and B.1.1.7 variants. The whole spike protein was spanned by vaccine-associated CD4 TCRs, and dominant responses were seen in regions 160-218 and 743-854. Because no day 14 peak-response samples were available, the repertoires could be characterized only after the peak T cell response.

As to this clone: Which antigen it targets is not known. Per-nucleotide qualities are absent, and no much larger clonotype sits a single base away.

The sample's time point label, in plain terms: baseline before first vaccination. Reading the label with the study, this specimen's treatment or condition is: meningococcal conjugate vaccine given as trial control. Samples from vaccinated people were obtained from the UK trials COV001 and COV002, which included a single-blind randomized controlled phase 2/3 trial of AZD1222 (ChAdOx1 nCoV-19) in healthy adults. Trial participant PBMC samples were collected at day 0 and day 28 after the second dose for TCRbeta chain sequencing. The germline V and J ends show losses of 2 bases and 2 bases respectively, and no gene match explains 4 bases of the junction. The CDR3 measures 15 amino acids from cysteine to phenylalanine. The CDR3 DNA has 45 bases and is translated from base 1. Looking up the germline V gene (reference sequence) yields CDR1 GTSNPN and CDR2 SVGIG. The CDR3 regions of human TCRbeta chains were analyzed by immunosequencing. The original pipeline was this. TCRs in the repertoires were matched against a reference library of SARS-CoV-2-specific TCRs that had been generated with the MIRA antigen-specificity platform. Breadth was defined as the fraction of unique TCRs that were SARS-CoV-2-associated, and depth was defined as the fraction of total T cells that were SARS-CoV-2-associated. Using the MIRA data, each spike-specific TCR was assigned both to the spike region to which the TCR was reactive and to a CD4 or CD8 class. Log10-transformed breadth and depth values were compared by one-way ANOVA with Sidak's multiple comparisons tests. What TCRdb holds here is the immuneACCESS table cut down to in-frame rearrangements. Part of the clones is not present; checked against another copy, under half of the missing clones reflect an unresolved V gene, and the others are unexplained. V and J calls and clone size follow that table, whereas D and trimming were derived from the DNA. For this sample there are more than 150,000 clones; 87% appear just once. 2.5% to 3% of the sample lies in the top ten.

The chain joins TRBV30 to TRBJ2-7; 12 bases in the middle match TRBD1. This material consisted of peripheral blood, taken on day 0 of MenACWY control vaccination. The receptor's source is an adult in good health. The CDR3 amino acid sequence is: CAWSQGTGGPYEQYF. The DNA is TGTGCCTGGAGTCAAGGGACAGGGGGCCCCTACGAGCAGTACTTC.